These T cell receptor beta chains were read from a single sample in a study of cytomegalovirus exposure and HLA in healthy donors. Profiled with immunoSEQ multiplex PCR; TCRdb holds only in-frame clones, not every one. The data hold about 180,000 clones, with about four fifths observed a single time. Sequenced sample: PBMCs. Source of these receptors: a male donor in good health and CMV-seronegative. Both conserved end residues are part of each CDR3. D genes are given only for firm matches. Not all rows give a size; the values are once, few, many and, for expanded clones, a class.

j_call | v_call | clone_size | d_call | cdr3_nt | cdr3_aa
TRBJ1-6 | TRBV6-1 | - | - | TGTGCCAGCAGTGTTGGGGGGTGGACTGTCAGCTCCTATAATTCACCCCTCCACTTT | CASSVGGWTVSSYNSPLHF
TRBJ1-6 | TRBV27 | - | - | TGTGCCAGCAGTTTACTGAGTCGACAGGTTGATTCACCCCTCCACTTT | CASSLLSRQVDSPLHF
TRBJ1-1 | TRBV28 | - | - | TGTGCCAGCAGTTTAGGGGGCCGCACTGAAGCTTTCTTT | CASSLGGRTEAFF
TRBJ1-2 | TRBV7-3 | - | - | TGTGCCAGCAGCCCCGGTCGTAGCTACACCTTC | CASSPGRSYTF
TRBJ2-3 | TRBV27 | - | - | TGTGCCAGCAGTTTCGCGACTAGCACAGATACGCAGTATTTT | CASSFATSTDTQYF
TRBJ2-2 | TRBV19 | - | TRBD2 | TGTGCCAGTAGTACCCGACGGGGGGCCGGGGAGCTGTTTTTT | CASSTRRGAGELFF
TRBJ2-7 | TRBV5-1 | few | TRBD1 | TGCGCCAGCAGCCGGACAGGGAGCCACGAGCAGTACTTC | CASSRTGSHEQYF
TRBJ2-7 | TRBV18 | - | TRBD1 | TGTGCCAGCTCGCCAGAGCTCGGGACAGCCACCTACGAGCAGTACTTC | CASSPELGTATYEQYF
TRBJ2-2 | TRBV19 | few | - | TGTGCCAGTAGTATTCGTGCAGAAAACACCGGGGAGCTGTTTTTT | CASSIRAENTGELFF
TRBJ2-1 | TRBV5-1 | - | TRBD2 | TGCGCCAGCAGCTTGGGACTAGCGGGGGGACTTTCCTACAATGAGCAGTTCTTC | CASSLGLAGGLSYNEQFF
TRBJ2-7 | TRBV30 | - | TRBD2 | TGTGCCTGGCTCTCTAGCGGGGGTTTCTCCTACGAGCAGTACTTC | CAWLSSGGFSYEQYF
TRBJ2-7 | TRBV15 | - | TRBD2 | TGTGCCACCAGCAGGGCCTCCGGGACTAGCGGGGACGAGCAGTACTTC | CATSRASGTSGDEQYF
TRBJ2-1 | TRBV6-5 | - | TRBD2 | TGTGCCAGCAGTTACCCGGGACTAGCGGGAGTGGAGTTCTTC | CASSYPGLAGVEFF
TRBJ2-5 | TRBV11-1 | - | TRBD2 | TGTGCCAGCAGCTTAAGGCTAGCGGGGATTTTGGAGACCCAGTACTTC | CASSLRLAGILETQYF
TRBJ1-5 | TRBV9 | - | TRBD1 | TGTGCCAGCAGCGCTCGTAAAGGGACAGGGATCCCTTCTCGCAATCAGCCCCAGCATTTT | CASSARKGTGIPSRNQPQHF
TRBJ2-7 | TRBV28 | - | - | TGTGCCAGCAGTTTAGAGGTGACAGCGTACGAGCAGTACTTC | CASSLEVTAYEQYF
TRBJ2-7 | TRBV13 | - | TRBD1 | TGTGCCAGCAGCGACAACACAGGGGCCCCATACGAGCAGTACTTC | CASSDNTGAPYEQYF
TRBJ2-7 | TRBV4-3 | few | - | TGCGCCAGCAGCCAAACAGGGACGGGGGAGCAGTACTTC | CASSQTGTGEQYF
TRBJ1-4 | TRBV28 | - | TRBD1 | TGTGCCAGCGGGTCCGGGACAGGGATCACGGGCAATGAAAAACTGTTTTTT | CASGSGTGITGNEKLFF
TRBJ1-1 | TRBV9 | - | TRBD1 | TGTGCCAGCAGCACGGGACAGGGGGCCATTGGCCATGAAGCTTTCTTT | CASSTGQGAIGHEAFF
TRBJ1-1 | TRBV5-1 | - | - | TGCGCCAGCAGCTTGGACAGACTTGACTCAGTCGGGAAGACTGAAGCTTTCTTT | CASSLDRLDSVGKTEAFF
TRBJ2-3 | TRBV5-4 | - | TRBD1 | TGTGCCAGCAGCCCGACAGGGGTCACAGATACGCAGTATTTT | CASSPTGVTDTQYF
TRBJ1-4 | TRBV6-6 | - | TRBD1 | TGTGCCAGCAGGTACACCGGGACAGGTGATAGGGAAAAACTGTTTTTT | CASRYTGTGDREKLFF
TRBJ2-3 | TRBV27 | once | TRBD1 | TGTGCCAGCAGAGGGACAGTCCCAAGCACAGATACGCAGTATTTT | CASRGTVPSTDTQYF
TRBJ1-1 | TRBV21-1 | few | - | TGTGCCAGCAGCGGCAAGCAGGGATCGTCTGAAGCTTTCTTT | CASSGKQGSSEAFF
TRBJ2-1 | TRBV9 | - | - | TGTGCCAGCAGCCCCCCTCGCGGTGTACCTTACAATGAGCAGTTCTTC | CASSPPRGVPYNEQFF